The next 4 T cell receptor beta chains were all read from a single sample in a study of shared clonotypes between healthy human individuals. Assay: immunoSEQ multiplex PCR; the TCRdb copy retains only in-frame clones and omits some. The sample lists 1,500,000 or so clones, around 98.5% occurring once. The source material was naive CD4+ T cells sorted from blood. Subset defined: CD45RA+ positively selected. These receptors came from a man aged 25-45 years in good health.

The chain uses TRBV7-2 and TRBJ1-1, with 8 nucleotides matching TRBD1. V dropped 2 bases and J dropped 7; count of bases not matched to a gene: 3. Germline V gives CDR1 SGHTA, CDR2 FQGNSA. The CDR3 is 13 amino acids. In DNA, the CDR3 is TGTGCCAGCAGCTTAAACAGGGGGAATGAAGCTTTCTTT. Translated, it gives CASSLNRGNEAFF.

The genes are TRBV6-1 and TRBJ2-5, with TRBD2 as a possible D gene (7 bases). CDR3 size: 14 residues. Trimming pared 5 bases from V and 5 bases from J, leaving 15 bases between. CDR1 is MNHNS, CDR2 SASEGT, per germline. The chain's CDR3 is CASSPPGGGETQYF. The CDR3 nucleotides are TGTGCCAGCAGTCCCCCGGGGGGCGGTGAGACCCAGTACTTC.

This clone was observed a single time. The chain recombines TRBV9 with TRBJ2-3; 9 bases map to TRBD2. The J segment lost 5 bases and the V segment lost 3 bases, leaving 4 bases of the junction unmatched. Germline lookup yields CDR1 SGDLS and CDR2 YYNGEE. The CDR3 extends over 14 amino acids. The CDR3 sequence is CASSGKLAGDTQYF. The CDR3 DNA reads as TGTGCCAGCAGCGGAAAACTAGCGGGAGATACGCAGTATTTT.

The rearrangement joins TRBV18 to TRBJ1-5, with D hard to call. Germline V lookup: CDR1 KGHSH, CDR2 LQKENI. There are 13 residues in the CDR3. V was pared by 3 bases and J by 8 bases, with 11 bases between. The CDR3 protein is CASSPPASEPQHF. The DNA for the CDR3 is TGTGCCAGCTCACCCCCCGCTTCTGAGCCCCAGCATTTT.